This T cell receptor beta chain was captured in a study of blood T cell repertoires in COVID-19. As originally analysed: Reference gene primer amplification in the assay estimated nucleated cell counts. The method was immunoSEQ multiplex PCR; TCRdb's version includes in-frame clones alone and lacks a portion of them. The D gene and trimming were derived from the DNA, and the V and J assignments and clone size from that table. This table has tens of thousands of clones, roughly four fifths appearing once. The CDR3 runs to 12 residues. CDR1 is SNHLY, CDR2 FYNNEI, per germline. The gene calls are TRBV2 and TRBJ2-3; the D gene is possibly TRBD2 (6 bases). The sequenced sample consisted of peripheral blood. The TCR sequence derives from a woman aged 55 to 70 with acute or convalescent COVID-19. In DNA, the CDR3 is TGTGCGTACTCGGGGGGCACAGATACGCAGTATTTT. It translates to CAYSGGTDTQYF.